Sequencing of this T cell receptor (beta chain) was carried out in a study of T-cell reconstitution after alpha-beta-depleted transplantation in children. To note about this clonotype: Its antigen is not known. At one end, the junction sequence differs from germline, possibly due to a read error.

Study-wide points: Expanded clones from the graft, numbering several hundred, reportedly supplied alpha-beta T cells about two months after transplant. A year post-transplant, T-cell counts and diversity derived mostly from newly produced T cells.

Unique molecular identifiers featured in how the TCRbeta library was prepared. TCRdb called the PCR reads again in MiXCR, with one record for every CDR3 protein. The sample has about 870,000 distinct CDR3 sequences, 15% to 20% seen once; the top ten hold approximately 5%. The TCR originated in a male patient aged 5 to 17 who had a stem cell transplant for acute lymphoblastic leukemia, so the T cells may come from the graft donor. The source material was PBMCs, mostly from graft donor cells, sampled 360 days after TCRalphabeta/CD19-depleted stem cell transplant.

The CDR3 nucleotides read TGTGCCACTAACCCAACCTCTAGCAATCAGCCCCAGCGTTTT. Amino acid sequence: CATNPTSSNQPQRF. This rearrangement joins TRBV10-3 to TRBJ1-5, with D unclear. The germline CDR1 and CDR2 sequences are ENHRY and SYGVKD. This CDR3 is built from 14 residues.